A selection of T cell receptor beta chains follows, all from one sample in a study of cytomegalovirus exposure and HLA in healthy donors. The protocol was immunoSEQ multiplex PCR, while the TCRdb copy is restricted to in-frame clones and leaves out a portion. The sample includes about 200,000 clones, roughly 83% of them seen just once. The sequenced material came from PBMCs. The receptors were sampled from a woman under 30 in good health and CMV-seronegative. Both conserved end residues are part of each CDR3.

V: TRBV11-2
CDR3: CASSRVMGATNYGYTF

V: TRBV11-2
CDR3: CASSLTRNEQFF

V: TRBV19
CDR3: CASTPQVGSYEQYF

V: TRBV6-5
CDR3: CASSSLMGRGYGYTF

V: TRBV11-1
CDR3: CASSHTGTGVFNEQFF

V: TRBV6-5
CDR3: CASSYRRPNTEAFF

V: TRBV5-1
CDR3: CASSPEGSHEQFF

V: TRBV5-6
CDR3: CASSLSWGHSYEQYF

V: TRBV6-1
CDR3: CASSVEAGNQPQHF

V: TRBV5-1
CDR3: CASSPGGPNTGELFF

V: TRBV27
CDR3: CASRRPQGGLSPNYGYTF

V: TRBV19
CDR3: CASSTRHPMNTEAFF

V: TRBV6-1
CDR3: CASTVGGYYTGELFF

V: TRBV6-5
CDR3: CASSYGRDEQYF

V: TRBV5-6
CDR3: CASSLEGHSSYEQYF

V: TRBV5-1
CDR3: CASSLEAGTSTDTQYF

V: TRBV5-6
CDR3: CASSKGTSGALIYEQYF

V: TRBV5-1
CDR3: CASSLGDRGFMNTEAFF

V: TRBV2
CDR3: CASRVTGHGYTF

V: TRBV5-1
CDR3: CASSAQMSYRPSSYNEQFF

V: TRBV10-2
CDR3: CASSERKLAGANEQYF

V: TRBV2
CDR3: CASSGSLQGFGTNQPQHF

V: TRBV7-9
CDR3: CASSLAGPNQPQHF

V: TRBV30
CDR3: CAWSSERSGYEQYF